The next 27 T cell receptor beta chains were all read from a single sample in a study of T cells in Graves' hyperthyroidism and ophthalmopathy. TCR beta CDR3 regions were amplified from RNA transcripts. A first-round RT-PCR of the TCR CDR3 used the HTBI primer set. TCRdb re-called the multiplex PCR reads through MiXCR, storing one row per CDR3 protein. Of over 700,000 distinct CDR3 sequences detected, roughly 20% appear once; the ten largest clones hold 16%. What was sequenced was blood. The receptors originated from a woman aged 45 to 65 with Graves' hyperthyroidism that later progressed to Graves' ophthalmopathy.

Ten or more counts support this clonotype. The chain carries TRBV12-3 or TRBV12-4 and TRBJ1-5; no firm D call. The CDR3 runs 16 residues. The V gene lost 0 bases and the J gene lost 7 bases, with 16 bases spanning the gap. The CDR3 coding sequence is TGTGCCAGCAGTTTAGCGTGGGGAGCAGGCGTCCAGCCCCAGCATTTT. This codes for CASSLAWGAGVQPQHF.

This clonotype was seen once. One base away lies a much larger clone, so this may be a sequencing read error. V gene TRBV2 combines with J gene TRBJ1-5, with D possibly being TRBD1 (6 bases). The CDR3 has 13 amino acids. The germline V gene has CDR1 SNHLY and CDR2 FYNNEI. The DNA of the CDR3 is TGTGCCAGCAGTGGAGGGGGAGGTCAGCCCCGGCATTTT. It specifies CASSGGGGQPRHF.

The table lists this clonotype with many counts. The chain joins TRBV7-8 to TRBJ2-3; D may match TRBD1 or TRBD2 (5 bases each). V was pared by 6 bases and J by 4 bases, with 14 bases between. The length of the CDR3 is 14 residues. The germline gives CDR1 SGHVS, CDR2 FQNEAQ. The CDR3 reads CASSRQSGADTQYF. CDR3 bases: TGTGCCAGCAGTCGACAGAGCGGCGCAGATACGCAGTATTTT. The full variable domain, its missing parts supplied by reference TRBV7-8 and TRBJ2-3, is GAGVSQSPRYKVAKRGQDVALRCDPISGHVSLFWYQQALGQGPEFLTYFQNEAQLDKSGLPSDRFFAERPEGSVSTLKIQRTQQEDSAVYLCASSRQSGADTQYFGPGTRLTVL.

This clonotype was seen repeatedly, ten times or more. The genes are TRBV18 and TRBJ2-5; 7 bases agree with TRBD1. With 2 bases clipped from V and 2 bases from J, the junction kept 5 bases outside the gene matches. CDR1 KGHSH and CDR2 LQKENI come from the germline V gene. This CDR3 contains 15 residues. CDR3 protein: CASSPSGTAQETQYF. In DNA form, the CDR3 reads TGTGCCAGCTCACCATCTGGGACAGCGCAAGAGACCCAGTACTTC.

This clonotype was counted only a few times. The gene calls are TRBV3-1 and TRBJ2-5; the D gene could be TRBD1 or TRBD2 (6 bases each). This CDR3 spans 18 amino acids. The V gene's germline CDR1 is LGHDT and CDR2 YNNKEL (reference sequence). V lost 8 bases and J lost 4, with 29 bases in between. CDR3 DNA: TGTGCCAGCGCGCCAAGGGGGGAGTCTTTCGGTATGGGAGAGACCCAGTACTTC. Its translation is CASAPRGESFGMGETQYF.

This clonotype was found many times. The V gene is TRBV3-1, the J gene TRBJ2-1; the D call may be TRBD1 or TRBD2 (5 bases each). Germline V gives CDR1 LGHDT, CDR2 YNNKEL (reference sequence). Trimming removed 3 bases at V and 7 bases at J, with 10 bases between. The CDR3 consists of 13 residues. The CDR3 protein is CASSHRGENEQFF. Written as DNA, the CDR3 is TGTGCCAGCAGCCACCGAGGGGAGAATGAGCAGTTCTTC.

This clonotype showed up many times. This sequence joins TRBV11-2 and TRBJ2-5; the match to TRBD2 covers 11 bases. V was clipped by 10 bases and J by 3 bases; unmatched bases: 16. The germline V gene has CDR1 SGHAT and CDR2 FQNNGV. This CDR3 is built from 17 residues. CDR3 loop: CATRGLLAGGLKETQYF. In nucleotides, the CDR3 is TGTGCCACAAGAGGTTTGCTAGCGGGGGGTCTCAAAGAGACCCAGTACTTC.

The chain couples TRBV19 to TRBJ1-4, with D uncertain. The V end lost 2 bases, the J end lost 3 bases, and 13 bases lay between the germline ends. CDR1 LNHDA and CDR2 SQIVND come from the germline V gene (reference sequence). The CDR3 length is 16 residues. CDR3 in DNA: TGTGCCAGTAGTATATACCCCCGTGGGGCTAATGAAAAACTGTTTTTT. Protein sequence: CASSIYPRGANEKLFF.

This chain uses TRBV5-1 with TRBJ2-2; 7 bases are shared with TRBD1. The V segment lost 1 base and the J segment 7 bases; nucleotides outside the gene matches: 10. CDR1 is SGHRS and CDR2 is YFSETQ in the germline V gene. The CDR3 totals 16 residues. DNA for the CDR3: TGCGCCAGCAGCTTGAACAGGGGCAGTTACGGCGGGGAGCTGTTTTTT. Amino acids: CASSLNRGSYGGELFF.

This clonotype was seen ten or more times. The rearrangement uses TRBV12-3 or TRBV12-4 and TRBJ2-5; D is possibly TRBD1 or TRBD2 (5 bases each). The CDR3 consists of 14 residues. The germline V and J ends were trimmed by 2 bases and 4 bases, with 11 bases remaining between them. DNA of the CDR3: TGTGCCAGCAGTTTAATCGGGGCCCCAGAGACCCAGTACTTC. This encodes CASSLIGAPETQYF.

This clonotype has a single count. The junction shows a germline mismatch at one end, possibly a read error. The V gene is TRBV18, the J gene TRBJ1-4; D is unclear. The CDR3 has 14 amino acids. Germline loops: CDR1 KGHSH, CDR2 LQKENI. The CDR3, as DNA: TGTGCCAGCTCCCAAGTTGCAACTAATGAAAAACTGGTTTTT. This gives the protein CASSQVATNEKLVF.

This clonotype came up many times. Mismatch with germline at one junction end may stem from a read error. The V call is TRBV5-1, the J call TRBJ1-1; D is ambiguous. The CDR3 is 14 residues long. Germline assignment: CDR1 SGHRS and CDR2 YFSETQ. The CDR3 here is CASSLDGRNTEAFF. The CDR3 region has the DNA TGTGCCAGCAGCCTTGATGGTCGTAACACTGAAGCTTTCTTT.

This clonotype was seen many times. The gene calls are TRBV20-1 and TRBJ1-2, with D perhaps matching TRBD1 (6 bases). CDR3 length equals 14 residues. Germline V CDR1 and CDR2: DFQATT, SNEGSKA (reference sequence). The V and J ends lost 0 bases and 5 bases respectively, with 13 bases between them. This CDR3 is CSAREGARGYGYTF. CDR3 DNA sequence: TGCAGTGCTAGAGAGGGGGCGCGGGGGTATGGCTACACCTTC.

This clonotype has ten or more counts. J is TRBJ2-3 and V is TRBV20-1; 9 bases are a match to TRBD1. Germline lookup yields CDR1 DFQATT and CDR2 SNEGSKA (reference sequence). V shed 4 bases, J shed 1 base, and the junction held 6 bases outside the gene matches. The CDR3 consists of 15 residues. CDR3 in DNA: TGCAGTGCTACCGCCCGGGACAGGGGCACAGATACGCAGTATTTT. It translates to CSATARDRGTDTQYF.

The V call is TRBV2, the J call TRBJ1-6; D may be TRBD1 (5 bases). Trimming left V 7 bases short and J 4 bases short, with 14 bases between. The CDR3 is 15 residues long. Germline values: CDR1 SNHLY, CDR2 FYNNEI. For the CDR3, the DNA is TGTGCCAGCAATAGTCAGGGAGATTATAATTCACCCCTCCACTTT. This translates into CASNSQGDYNSPLHF.

The V call is TRBV20-1, the J call TRBJ2-2; 7 bases match TRBD1. Germline V gives CDR1 DFQATT, CDR2 SNEGSKA (reference sequence). V was clipped by 6 bases and J by 4 bases; unmatched bases: 8. The CDR3 spans 14 residues. The CDR3 sequence: CSAPGTVATGELFF. The CDR3 DNA reads as TGCAGTGCCCCTGGGACAGTCGCCACCGGGGAGCTGTTTTTT.

This clonotype was seen at least ten times. The V and J genes are TRBV18 and TRBJ1-1; unclear D gene. Trimming shortened V by 2 bases and J by 2 bases, and 6 bases separated the two germline ends. The length of the CDR3 is 13 residues. Germline lookup yields CDR1 KGHSH and CDR2 LQKENI. The CDR3 region is CASSPEDNTEAFF. The CDR3 DNA sequence: TGTGCCAGCTCACCAGAGGATAACACTGAAGCTTTCTTT.

The J gene is TRBJ2-3, the V gene TRBV20-1, with TRBD1 as a possible D gene (5 bases). The CDR3 consists of 13 residues. Trimming shortened V by 1 base and J by 4 bases, and 9 bases separated the two germline ends. Per the germline V gene, CDR1 is DFQATT and CDR2 is SNEGSKA (reference sequence). CDR3 residues: CSARGAGPDTQYF. In DNA, the CDR3 is TGCAGTGCTAGAGGCGCAGGGCCAGATACGCAGTATTTT.

This clonotype was seen ten or more times. This chain joins TRBV5-1 and TRBJ2-2, with D perhaps TRBD2 (6 bases). Trimming took 1 base from V and 1 from J, leaving 11 bases between them. The germline V gene has CDR1 SGHRS and CDR2 YFSETQ. This CDR3 is 16 amino acids long. The CDR3 protein is CASSLLGGENTGELFF. CDR3 bases: TGCGCCAGCAGCTTGCTGGGCGGGGAGAACACCGGGGAGCTGTTTTTT.

This clonotype was observed many times. V is TRBV2 and J is TRBJ1-1, with D possibly matching TRBD1 (5 bases). The CDR3 spans 14 residues. V lost 3 bases and J lost 1, with 9 bases in between. The germline V gene encodes CDR1 SNHLY and CDR2 FYNNEI. This CDR3 is CASSEAGANTEAFF. In DNA form, the CDR3 reads TGTGCCAGCAGTGAGGCCGGGGCGAACACTGAAGCTTTCTTT. Full variable domain (missing parts from reference TRBV2 and TRBJ1-1): EPEVTQTPSHQVTQMGQEVILRCVPISNHLYFYWYRQILGQKVEFLVSFYNNEISEKSEIFDDQFSVERPDGSNFTLKIRSTKLEDSAMYFCASSEAGANTEAFFGQGTRLTVV.

The genes are TRBV2 and TRBJ1-1, with a weak D call TRBD1 (5 bases). The CDR3 is made up of 16 amino acids. Looked up from germline, CDR1 is SNHLY and CDR2 is FYNNEI. V was shortened by 1 base and J by 4 bases, with 16 bases between the two germline ends. CDR3: CASSEDRWGKGTEAFF. The CDR3 DNA is TGTGCCAGCAGTGAAGATCGGTGGGGCAAGGGCACTGAAGCTTTCTTT.

Ten or more counts support this clonotype. This chain links TRBV6-2 or TRBV6-3 with TRBJ1-5; 11 bases are shared with TRBD1. The CDR3 is 18 amino acids. The germline V gene encodes CDR1 MNHEY and CDR2 SVGEGT. Trimming at V came to 7 bases and at J to 4 bases, leaving 15 bases not matched to a gene. CDR3 in DNA: TGTGCCAGCAAAGAACCCGTCGGACAGGGGGCGAGGAATCAGCCCCAGCATTTT. The encoded protein is CASKEPVGQGARNQPQHF.

This clonotype was detected a few times. The chain uses TRBV20-1 and TRBJ1-4; 7 nucleotides line up with TRBD1. CDR3 length: 15 residues. The germline V gene has CDR1 DFQATT and CDR2 SNEGSKA (reference sequence). Unmatched junction bases numbered 7, after V lost 3 bases and J lost 3 bases. This chain's CDR3 is CSARGRDSPNEKLFF. For the CDR3, the DNA is TGCAGTGCTAGGGGGCGGGACAGTCCTAATGAAAAACTGTTTTTT.

This chain links TRBV6-1 with TRBJ1-3; D is undetermined. This CDR3 contains 14 residues. Germline loops: CDR1 MNHNS, CDR2 SASEGT. V lost 4 bases to trimming and J lost 1 base, with 8 bases between them. The CDR3 sequence: CASSVRVSGNTIYF. The CDR3 region has the DNA TGTGCCAGCAGTGTAAGGGTTTCTGGAAACACCATATATTTT.

A few counts support this clonotype. V and J are TRBV20-1 and TRBJ1-3; D is undetermined. CDR1 DFQATT and CDR2 SNEGSKA come from the germline V gene (reference sequence). The CDR3 is made up of 13 amino acids. V lost 2 bases and J 4 bases, leaving 9 bases between the germline ends. The CDR3 is CSARLSGGNTIYF. DNA of the CDR3: TGCAGTGCTAGATTGTCTGGAGGAAACACCATATATTTT.

This clonotype came up many times. The V call is TRBV20-1, the J call TRBJ1-5; tentative D call: TRBD1 (5 bases). The germline V gene encodes CDR1 DFQATT and CDR2 SNEGSKA (reference sequence). V was trimmed by 0 bases and J by 9 bases, leaving 18 bases between them. The CDR3 has 15 residues. DNA of the CDR3: TGCAGTGCTAGAGATCAGGAGACAGTTACATCGCCCCAGCATTTT. Protein: CSARDQETVTSPQHF.

This clonotype was counted only a few times. V and J are TRBV10-3 and TRBJ1-1; D is unresolved. Per germline, CDR1 ENHRY and CDR2 SYGVKD. CDR3 length: 14 residues. Trimming removed 0 bases at V and 2 bases at J, with 7 bases between. The CDR3: CAISESAANTEAFF. The CDR3 nucleotides are TGTGCCATCAGTGAGTCGGCTGCAAACACTGAAGCTTTCTTT.